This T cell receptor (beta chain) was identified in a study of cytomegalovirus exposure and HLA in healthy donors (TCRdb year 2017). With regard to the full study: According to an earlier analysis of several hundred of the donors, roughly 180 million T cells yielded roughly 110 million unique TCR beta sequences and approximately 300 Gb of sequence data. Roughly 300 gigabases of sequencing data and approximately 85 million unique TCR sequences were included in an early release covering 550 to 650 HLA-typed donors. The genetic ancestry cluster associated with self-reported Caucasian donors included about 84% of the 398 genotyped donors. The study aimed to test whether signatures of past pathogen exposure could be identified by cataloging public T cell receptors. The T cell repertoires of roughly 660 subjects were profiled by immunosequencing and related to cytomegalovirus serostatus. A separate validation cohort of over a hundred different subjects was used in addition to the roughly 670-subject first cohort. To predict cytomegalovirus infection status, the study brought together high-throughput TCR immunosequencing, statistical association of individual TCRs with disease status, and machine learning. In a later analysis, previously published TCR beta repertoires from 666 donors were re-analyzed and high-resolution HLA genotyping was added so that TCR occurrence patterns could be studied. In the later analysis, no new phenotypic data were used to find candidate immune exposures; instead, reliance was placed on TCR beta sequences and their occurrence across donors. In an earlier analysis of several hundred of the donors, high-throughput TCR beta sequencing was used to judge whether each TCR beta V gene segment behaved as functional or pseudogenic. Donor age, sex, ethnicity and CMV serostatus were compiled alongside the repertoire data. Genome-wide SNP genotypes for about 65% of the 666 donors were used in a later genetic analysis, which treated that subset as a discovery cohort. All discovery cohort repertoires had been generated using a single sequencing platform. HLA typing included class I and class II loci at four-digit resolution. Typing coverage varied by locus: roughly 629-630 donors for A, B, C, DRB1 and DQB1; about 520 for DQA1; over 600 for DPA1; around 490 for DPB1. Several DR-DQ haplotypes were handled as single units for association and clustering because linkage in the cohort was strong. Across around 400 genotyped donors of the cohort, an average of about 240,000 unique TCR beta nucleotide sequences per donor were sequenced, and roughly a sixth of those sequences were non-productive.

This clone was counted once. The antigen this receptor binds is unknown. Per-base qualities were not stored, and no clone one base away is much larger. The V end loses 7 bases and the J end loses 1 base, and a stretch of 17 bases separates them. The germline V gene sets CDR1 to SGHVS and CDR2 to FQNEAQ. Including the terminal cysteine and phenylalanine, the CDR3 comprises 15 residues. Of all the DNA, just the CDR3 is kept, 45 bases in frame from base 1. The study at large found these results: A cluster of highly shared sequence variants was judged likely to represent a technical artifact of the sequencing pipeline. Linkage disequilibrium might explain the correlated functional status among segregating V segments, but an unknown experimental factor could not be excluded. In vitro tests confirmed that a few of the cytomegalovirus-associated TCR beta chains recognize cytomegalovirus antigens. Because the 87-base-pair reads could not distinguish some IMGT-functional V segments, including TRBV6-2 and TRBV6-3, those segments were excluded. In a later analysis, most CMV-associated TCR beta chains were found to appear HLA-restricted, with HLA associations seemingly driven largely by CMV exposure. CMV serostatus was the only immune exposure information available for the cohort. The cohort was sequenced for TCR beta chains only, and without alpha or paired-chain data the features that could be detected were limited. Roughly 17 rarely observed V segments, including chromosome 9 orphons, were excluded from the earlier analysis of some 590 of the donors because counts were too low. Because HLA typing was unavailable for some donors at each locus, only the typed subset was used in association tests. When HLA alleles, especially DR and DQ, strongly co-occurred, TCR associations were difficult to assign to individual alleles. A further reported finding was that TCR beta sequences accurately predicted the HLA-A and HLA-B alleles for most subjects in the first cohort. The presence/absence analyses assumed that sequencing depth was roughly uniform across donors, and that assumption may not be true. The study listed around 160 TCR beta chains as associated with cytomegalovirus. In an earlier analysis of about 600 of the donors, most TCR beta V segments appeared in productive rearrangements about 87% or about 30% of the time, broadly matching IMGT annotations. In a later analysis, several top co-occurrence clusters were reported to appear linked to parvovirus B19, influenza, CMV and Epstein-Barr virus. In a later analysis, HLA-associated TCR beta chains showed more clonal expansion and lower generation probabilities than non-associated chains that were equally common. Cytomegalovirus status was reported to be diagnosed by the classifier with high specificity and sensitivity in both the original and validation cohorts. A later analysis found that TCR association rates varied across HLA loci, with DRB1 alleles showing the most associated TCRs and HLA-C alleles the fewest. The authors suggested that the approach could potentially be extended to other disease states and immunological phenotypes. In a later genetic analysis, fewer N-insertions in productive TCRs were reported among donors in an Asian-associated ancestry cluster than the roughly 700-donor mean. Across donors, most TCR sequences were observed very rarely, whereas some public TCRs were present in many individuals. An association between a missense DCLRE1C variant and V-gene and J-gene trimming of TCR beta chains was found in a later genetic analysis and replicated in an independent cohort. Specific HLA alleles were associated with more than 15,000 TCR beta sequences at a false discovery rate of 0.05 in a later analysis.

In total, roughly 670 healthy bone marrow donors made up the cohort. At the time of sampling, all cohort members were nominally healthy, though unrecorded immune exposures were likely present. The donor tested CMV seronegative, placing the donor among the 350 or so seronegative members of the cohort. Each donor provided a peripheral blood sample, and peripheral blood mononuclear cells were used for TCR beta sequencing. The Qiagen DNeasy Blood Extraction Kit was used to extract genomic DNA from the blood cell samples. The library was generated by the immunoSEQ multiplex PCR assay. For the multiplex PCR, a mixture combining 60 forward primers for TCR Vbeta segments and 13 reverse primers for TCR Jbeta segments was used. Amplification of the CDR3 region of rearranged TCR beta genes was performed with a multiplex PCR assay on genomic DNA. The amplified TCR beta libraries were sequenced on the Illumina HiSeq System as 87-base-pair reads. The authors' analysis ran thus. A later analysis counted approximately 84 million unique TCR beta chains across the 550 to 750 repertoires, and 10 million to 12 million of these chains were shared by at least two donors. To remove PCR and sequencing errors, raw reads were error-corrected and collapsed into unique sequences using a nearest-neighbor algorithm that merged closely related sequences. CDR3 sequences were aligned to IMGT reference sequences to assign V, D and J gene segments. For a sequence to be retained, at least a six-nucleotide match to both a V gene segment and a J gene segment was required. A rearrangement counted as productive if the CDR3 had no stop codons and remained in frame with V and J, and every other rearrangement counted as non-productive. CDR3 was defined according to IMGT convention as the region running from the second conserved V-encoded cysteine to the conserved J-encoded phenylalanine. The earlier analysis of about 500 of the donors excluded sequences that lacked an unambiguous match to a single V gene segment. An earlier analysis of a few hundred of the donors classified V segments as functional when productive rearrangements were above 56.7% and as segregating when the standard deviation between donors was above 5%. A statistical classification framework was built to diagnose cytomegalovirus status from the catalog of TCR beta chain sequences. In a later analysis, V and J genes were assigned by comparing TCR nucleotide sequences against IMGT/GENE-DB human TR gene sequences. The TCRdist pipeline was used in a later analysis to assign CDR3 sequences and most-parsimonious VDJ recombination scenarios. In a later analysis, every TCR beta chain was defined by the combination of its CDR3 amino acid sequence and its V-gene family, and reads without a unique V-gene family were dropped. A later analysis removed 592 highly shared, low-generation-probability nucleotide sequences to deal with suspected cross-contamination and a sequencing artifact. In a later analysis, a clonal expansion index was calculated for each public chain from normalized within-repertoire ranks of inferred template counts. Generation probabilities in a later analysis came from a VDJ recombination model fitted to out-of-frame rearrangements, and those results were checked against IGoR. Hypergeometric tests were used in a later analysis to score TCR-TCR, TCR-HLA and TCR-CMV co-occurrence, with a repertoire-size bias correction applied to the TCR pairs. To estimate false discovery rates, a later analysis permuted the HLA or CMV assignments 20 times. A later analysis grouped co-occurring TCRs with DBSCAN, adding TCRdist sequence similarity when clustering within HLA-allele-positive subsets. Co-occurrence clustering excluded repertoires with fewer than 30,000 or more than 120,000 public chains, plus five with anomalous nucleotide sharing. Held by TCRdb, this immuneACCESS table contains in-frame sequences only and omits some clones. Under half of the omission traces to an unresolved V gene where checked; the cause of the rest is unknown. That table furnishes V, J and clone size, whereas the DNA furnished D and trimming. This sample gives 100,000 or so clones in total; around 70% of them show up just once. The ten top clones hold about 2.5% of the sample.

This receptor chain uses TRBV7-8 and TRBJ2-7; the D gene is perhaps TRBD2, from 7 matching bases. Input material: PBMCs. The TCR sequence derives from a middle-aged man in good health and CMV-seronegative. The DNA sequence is TGTGCCAGCAACACAAGGGGGGGCCTATCCTACGAGCAGTACTTC. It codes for CASNTRGGLSYEQYF.